A single sample gave rise to the 9 T cell receptor beta chains below, sequenced in a study of spatial heterogeneity in lung cancer. Time point indicated: blood at routine non-recurrence follow-up after resection. TCRdb re-called the 5' RACE reads with MiXCR, one entry per CDR3 protein. The table lists about 660 distinct CDR3 sequences, about 63% of them singletons. Sequencing used PBMCs, obtained at follow-up. The receptors originated from a female donor with early-stage non-small cell lung cancer.

As for this clonotype: This beta chain appears as a stray read in a library generated for alpha chains; its size is not informative. The rearrangement links TRBV6-2 or TRBV6-3 to TRBJ2-7; 14 nucleotides align to TRBD2. V shed 5 bases, J shed 4 bases, and the junction held 7 bases outside the gene matches. This CDR3 region has 16 residues. Per the germline V gene, CDR1 is MNHEY and CDR2 is SVGEGT. CDR3 in DNA: TGTGCCAGCAGTCCTCGACTAGCGGGGGGGCCATACGAGCAGTACTTC. This gives the protein CASSPRLAGGPYEQYF.

This clonotype was seen only a few times. Found in a library prepared for alpha chains, this beta chain is an off-target read, and its abundance has little meaning. The chain is built from TRBV18 and TRBJ2-1; D remains unclear. Germline V gives CDR1 KGHSH, CDR2 LQKENI. The CDR3 consists of 15 residues. V was clipped by 3 bases and J by 4 bases, with 13 bases between them. The CDR3 here is CASSPLKTTYNEQFF. For the CDR3, the DNA is TGTGCCAGCTCACCCCTCAAAACCACGTACAATGAGCAGTTCTTC.

With respect to this clonotype: The library was built for alpha chains, so this beta chain is an off-target read and its size means little. The chain employs TRBV7-9 and TRBJ2-1, with 7 bases matching TRBD2. Losses at the gene ends were 5 bases for V and 6 bases for J; bases not matched to a gene: 13. The germline V gene encodes CDR1 SEHNR and CDR2 FQNEAQ (reference sequence). This CDR3 is 16 amino acids long. The CDR3 nucleotides are TGTGCCAGCAGCCCCTCGGGAGGCCAGATGGCCAATGAGCAGTTCTTC. Its translation: CASSPSGGQMANEQFF.

A few counts support this clonotype. Since it is a stray read in a library aimed at alpha chains, this beta chain has a size that is not meaningful. The chain couples TRBV7-2 to TRBJ2-6; D remains ambiguous. V shed 4 bases and J shed 0 bases, with 10 bases lying between them. Germline V CDR1 and CDR2: SGHTA, FQGNSA. This CDR3 is 16 amino acids long. The CDR3 here is CASSSDVSSGANVLTF. Here the CDR3 DNA reads TGTGCCAGCAGCTCGGACGTGAGCTCTGGGGCCAACGTCCTGACTTTC.

This clonotype was counted only a few times. With the library built for alpha chains, this beta chain is off target and its frequency is not meaningful. The chain employs TRBV7-8 and TRBJ2-5, with a possible D match to TRBD2 (6 bases). The CDR3 has 15 amino acids. In germline, CDR1 is SGHVS, CDR2 FQNEAQ. The V end lost 5 bases, the J end lost 4 bases, and 17 bases lay between the germline ends. CDR3 coding DNA: TGTGCCAGCAGCCCCAGAAGCCGGGACTCAGAGACCCAGTACTTC. Translating gives CASSPRSRDSETQYF.

Points on this clonotype: This beta chain represents an off-target read in a library built for alpha chains; its size is of limited meaning. V and J are TRBV12-3 or TRBV12-4 and TRBJ2-7; D is uncertain. V was shortened by 8 bases and J by 2 bases, with 7 bases between the two germline ends. This CDR3 spans 11 amino acids. CDR3 residues: CASSRTYEQYF. The CDR3 nucleotides are TGTGCCAGCTCCAGAACCTACGAGCAGTACTTC.

This clonotype came up a few times. The library was designed around alpha chains, so this beta chain is a stray read whose abundance carries little weight. J is TRBJ2-7 and V is TRBV28, with D maybe TRBD2 (6 bases). CDR3 length: 14 residues. V was trimmed by 6 bases and J by 4 bases, leaving 16 bases between them. Germline CDR1 reads MDHEN; CDR2 reads SYDVKM. Here the CDR3 reads CASSPPGSGYEQYF. The CDR3 DNA reads as TGTGCCAGCAGCCCGCCCGGGAGCGGGTACGAGCAGTACTTC. The variable domain in full, with the rest retrieved from reference TRBV28 and TRBJ2-7, is DVKVTQSSRYLVKRTGEKVFLECVQDMDHENMFWYRQDPGLGLRLIYFSYDVKMKEKGDIPEGYSVSREKKERFSLILESASTNQTSMYLCASSPPGSGYEQYFGPGTRLTVT.

This clonotype qualifies as hyperexpanded. A library prepared for alpha chains yielded this beta chain as an off-target read; its size is of little meaning. The chain links TRBV24-1 to TRBJ2-7; TRBD1 agrees at 8 bases. The CDR3 loop spans 16 amino acids. V lost 5 bases, J lost 3 bases, and 11 bases stayed unmatched. CDR1 and CDR2 (germline): KGHDR, SFDVKD. The CDR3 DNA sequence: TGTGCCACCAGTGTCCACGGGACAGGATCGGTCTACGAGCAGTACTTC. Its protein product is CATSVHGTGSVYEQYF.

A remark on this clonotype: A library prepared for alpha chains yielded this beta chain as an off-target read; its size is of little meaning. The CDR3 DNA follows: TGTGCCAGCAGCCCCGGGGGCCCCTACTACGAGCAGTACTTC. Protein: CASSPGGPYYEQYF. This chain uses TRBV12-3 or TRBV12-4 with TRBJ2-7; D is perhaps TRBD1 or TRBD2 (6 bases each). With 6 bases removed from V and 3 bases from J, the gap between germline ends came to 15 bases. The CDR3 has 14 residues.